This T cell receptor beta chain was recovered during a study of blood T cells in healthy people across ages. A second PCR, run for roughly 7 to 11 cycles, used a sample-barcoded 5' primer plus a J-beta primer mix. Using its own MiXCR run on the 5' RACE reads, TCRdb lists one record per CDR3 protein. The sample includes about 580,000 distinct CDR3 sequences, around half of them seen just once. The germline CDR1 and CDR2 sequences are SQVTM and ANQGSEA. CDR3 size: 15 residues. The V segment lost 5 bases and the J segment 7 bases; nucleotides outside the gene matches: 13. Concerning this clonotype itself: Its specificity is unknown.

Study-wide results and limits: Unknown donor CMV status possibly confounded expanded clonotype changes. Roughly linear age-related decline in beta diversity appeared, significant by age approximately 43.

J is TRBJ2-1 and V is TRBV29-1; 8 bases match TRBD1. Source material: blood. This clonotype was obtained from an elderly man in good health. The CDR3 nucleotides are TGCAGCGTTCGAGAACCGGGACAGGAGAGAAATGAGCAGTTCTTC. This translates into CSVREPGQERNEQFF.